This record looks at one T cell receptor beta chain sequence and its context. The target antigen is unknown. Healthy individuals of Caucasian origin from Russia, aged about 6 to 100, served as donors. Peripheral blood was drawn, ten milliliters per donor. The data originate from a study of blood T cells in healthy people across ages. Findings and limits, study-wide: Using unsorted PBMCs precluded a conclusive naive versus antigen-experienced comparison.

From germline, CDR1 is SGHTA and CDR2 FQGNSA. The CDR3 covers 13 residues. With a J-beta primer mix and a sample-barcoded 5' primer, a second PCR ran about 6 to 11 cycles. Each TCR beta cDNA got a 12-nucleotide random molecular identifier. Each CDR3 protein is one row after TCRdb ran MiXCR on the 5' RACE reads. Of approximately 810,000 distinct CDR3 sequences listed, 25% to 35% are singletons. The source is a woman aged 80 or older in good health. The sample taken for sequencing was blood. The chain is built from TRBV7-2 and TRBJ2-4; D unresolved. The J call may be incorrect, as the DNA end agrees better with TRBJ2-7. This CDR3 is CASSLTKSYEQYF. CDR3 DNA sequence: TGTGCCAGCAGCCTAACAAAGTCCTACGAGCAGTACTTC.